What follows is one T cell receptor (beta chain) and its context. This CDR3 spans 16 amino acids. V shed 1 base and J 7 bases; nucleotides not matched to a gene: 11. Germline V CDR1 and CDR2: MGHRA, YSYEKL. The PCR employed 60 Vbeta primers together with 13 Jbeta primers. This table comes from immunoSEQ multiplex PCR, and its TCRdb copy is limited to in-frame clones, with some not included. The sample has 170,000 or so clones, around 83% seen once; the top ten hold 6.4%. This sample is part of a study of cytomegalovirus exposure and HLA in healthy donors. The sequence derives from a middle-aged man in good health and CMV-seropositive. V is TRBV4-1 and J is TRBJ2-7; 9 positions agree with TRBD2. The sequenced sample consisted of PBMCs. The CDR3 coding sequence is TGCGCCAGCAGCCAAGTCGTCGGCGGGGGGGCCGGGGAGCAGTACTTC. Translating gives CASSQVVGGGAGEQYF.